This entry concerns a single T cell receptor beta chain. Its antigen is not identified. Noted treatment: randomized to nivolumab then ipilimumab (arm A) or the reverse (arm B). This sample was taken from a study of sequential checkpoint blockade in melanoma. Whole-study context: TCRβ was sequenced from DNA of 91 pretreatment tumors. Notes on the study in general: T-cell fraction and clonality followed PD-L1 and CD8+ counts, not mutational load.

Germline-derived CDR1 and CDR2 are SQVTM and ANQGSEA. Trimming cost V 5 bases and J 6 bases; bases outside gene matches: 3. The CDR3 totals 12 residues. Only in-frame clones appear in the TCRdb table, and some are missing; sequencing was by immunoSEQ multiplex PCR. The data show 2,500 to 3,500 clones, about 30% seen once. This TCR derives from a human donor with melanoma. The rearrangement uses TRBV29-1 and TRBJ2-7, with 11 bases lining up with TRBD1. This sample comprised tumor tissue (inferred from file names), obtained from a patient given nivolumab and ipilimumab in sequence. The CDR3 sequence is CSVSGTGGEQYF. The CDR3, as DNA: TGCAGCGTTTCCGGGACAGGGGGCGAGCAGTACTTC.